These T cell receptor beta chains were read from a single sample in a study of blood T cell repertoires in COVID-19. This table comes from immunoSEQ multiplex PCR, and its TCRdb copy is limited to in-frame clones, with some not included. Counted here are approximately 290,000 clones, around 89% occurring once; the ten biggest clones make up around 0.88%. Sequencing used peripheral blood. These receptors were obtained from a man aged 30 to 39 with acute or convalescent COVID-19. Each CDR3 is given with its conserved first and last residue. The D gene is left open where the match is weak. Size is omitted from some rows. Given values are once, few, many or a class for expanded clones.

j_gene,v_gene,d_gene,abundance,CDR3aa,CDR3nt
TRBJ1-6,TRBV6-5,-,-,CASRPQGWSPLHF,TGTGCCAGCAGACCTCAGGGTTGGTCACCCCTCCACTTT
TRBJ1-2,TRBV9,TRBD1,-,CASSAGTGFGYTF,TGTGCCAGCAGCGCCGGGACAGGGTTTGGCTACACCTTC
TRBJ1-2,TRBV19,TRBD1,-,CATPDREEGGYTF,TGTGCCACCCCGGACAGGGAGGAGGGCGGCTACACCTTC
TRBJ1-1,TRBV5-1,-,-,CASSLDPGGAEAFF,TGCGCCAGCAGCCTAGACCCCGGGGGGGCTGAAGCTTTCTTT
TRBJ2-1,TRBV2,-,-,CASSYTTQTRDEQFF,TGTGCCAGCAGTTACACGACTCAAACTAGGGATGAGCAGTTCTTC
TRBJ1-2,TRBV15,TRBD1,-,CATSHRTGEYGYTF,TGTGCCACCAGCCACCGGACAGGGGAGTATGGCTACACCTTC
TRBJ2-2,TRBV19,TRBD2,-,CASSIFQLAGANTGELFF,TGTGCCAGTAGTATATTCCAATTAGCGGGAGCGAACACCGGGGAGCTGTTTTTT
TRBJ2-2,TRBV11-3,-,-,CASSLEAGPGELFF,TGTGCCAGCAGCTTAGAGGCAGGGCCAGGGGAGCTGTTTTTT
TRBJ2-3,TRBV9,TRBD1,-,CASSLVGDRGTDTQYF,TGTGCCAGCAGCCTAGTGGGGGACAGGGGCACAGATACGCAGTATTTT
TRBJ2-5,TRBV6-6,TRBD2,-,CASRRLAGGRETQYF,TGTGCCAGCAGGCGACTAGCGGGAGGAAGAGAGACCCAGTACTTC
TRBJ2-6,TRBV5-6,TRBD2,-,CASSLVWLAGASGANVLTF,TGTGCCAGCAGCTTGGTTTGGCTAGCGGGGGCCTCTGGGGCCAACGTCCTGACTTTC
TRBJ1-2,TRBV30,TRBD1,once,CAWSVIGQAPNYGYTF,TGTGCCTGGAGTGTTATCGGACAGGCTCCTAACTATGGCTACACCTTC
TRBJ2-7,TRBV6-5,TRBD2,few,CASTAPGGANEQYF,TGTGCCAGCACCGCCCCGGGAGGGGCCAACGAGCAGTACTTC
TRBJ2-7,TRBV3-1/TRBV3-2,-,-,CASSQTVTEQYF,TGTGCCAGCAGCCAAACGGTAACCGAGCAGTACTTC
TRBJ1-1,TRBV6-5,TRBD1,-,CASSPRDRGAEAFF,TGTGCCAGCAGTCCCCGGGACAGGGGAGCTGAAGCTTTCTTT
TRBJ1-2,TRBV3-1/TRBV3-2,-,-,CASSPQVDYGYTF,TGTGCCAGCAGCCCTCAGGTAGACTATGGCTACACCTTC
TRBJ2-7,TRBV19,-,-,CASSMGLEQYF,TGTGCCAGTAGTATGGGGCTCGAGCAGTACTTC
TRBJ2-4,TRBV5-1,-,-,CASSLGGGINIQYF,TGCGCCAGCAGCTTGGGTGGAGGAATCAACATTCAGTACTTC
TRBJ1-2,TRBV7-8,TRBD1,-,CASSPEAGDRFYGYTF,TGTGCCAGCAGCCCTGAGGCCGGGGACAGATTTTATGGCTACACCTTC
TRBJ2-5,TRBV5-1,TRBD1,-,CASSSGWASGQGKETQYF,TGCGCCAGCAGCTCCGGATGGGCCTCGGGACAGGGAAAAGAGACCCAGTACTTC
TRBJ1-4,TRBV2,-,-,CASRYGTNEKLFF,TGTGCCAGCAGATACGGGACTAATGAAAAACTGTTTTTT
TRBJ2-7,TRBV6-5,-,-,CASSDGGEASYEQYF,TGTGCCAGCAGCGACGGGGGTGAGGCCTCCTACGAGCAGTACTTC
TRBJ2-5,TRBV7-3,-,-,CASSMTAPETQYF,TGTGCCAGCAGCATGACAGCGCCGGAGACCCAGTACTTC
TRBJ2-1,TRBV7-9,TRBD2,-,CASSLARGGLNEQFF,TGTGCCAGCAGCTTAGCGCGGGGGGGTTTGAATGAGCAGTTCTTC
TRBJ2-6,TRBV9,TRBD2,once,CASTRGGSGANVLTF,TGTGCCAGCACCCGGGGGGGGTCTGGGGCCAACGTCCTGACTTTC
TRBJ2-1,TRBV30,-,once,CAWRVSVRNEQFF,TGTGCCTGGAGGGTGTCAGTGAGGAATGAGCAGTTCTTC
TRBJ2-1,TRBV28,TRBD2,-,CASSFRGRGYAEQFF,TGTGCCAGCAGTTTCCGCGGGAGGGGATATGCTGAGCAGTTCTTC
TRBJ1-2,TRBV27,TRBD1,-,CASSLHRGPTNYGYTF,TGTGCCAGCAGTTTGCACAGGGGACCCACTAACTATGGCTACACCTTC
TRBJ2-1,TRBV5-4,TRBD2,-,CASSRLAGGAVYRFF,TGTGCCAGCTCTCGACTAGCGGGAGGGGCAGTTTATCGGTTCTTC
TRBJ1-2,TRBV29-1,-,once,CSVDRQNNYGYTF,TGCAGCGTTGACAGGCAGAATAACTATGGCTACACCTTC
TRBJ2-7,TRBV28,TRBD1,-,CASSLLAGQGGVEQYF,TGTGCCAGCAGTTTATTGGCGGGACAGGGAGGGGTGGAGCAGTACTTC
TRBJ2-7,TRBV5-8,TRBD2,-,CASSLVSGGSYEQYF,TGTGCCAGCAGCTTGGTTAGCGGGGGATCCTACGAGCAGTACTTC
TRBJ2-7,TRBV7-2,-,-,CASSSDRNYEQYF,TGTGCCAGCAGTTCGGACAGAAACTACGAGCAGTACTTC
TRBJ1-6,TRBV7-8,TRBD1,-,CASSTDRVGSPLHF,TGTGCCAGCAGCACCGACAGGGTTGGCTCACCCCTCCACTTT
TRBJ1-1,TRBV30,-,-,CAWSVDRPGRAFF,TGTGCCTGGAGTGTCGACCGCCCAGGGAGGGCTTTCTTT